A single sample gave rise to the 16 T cell receptor beta chains below, sequenced in a study of shared clonotypes between healthy human individuals. Produced via immunoSEQ multiplex PCR; TCRdb's table is partial and in-frame only. The sample consists of around 510,000 clones, around 95% of them appearing once. Source material: naive CD4+ T cells sorted from blood. Subset given: CD45RA+ positively selected. Receptors originate from a woman aged 25-40 years in good health.

CDR3 region: CASTRAGGGYTF. The CDR3 DNA is TGTGCCAGTACCCGGGCAGGGGGCGGCTACACCTTC. This rearrangement joins TRBV19 to TRBJ1-2, with 8 nucleotides matching TRBD1. The CDR3 loop spans 12 amino acids. V was clipped by 7 bases and J by 8 bases; unmatched bases: 6. CDR1 is LNHDA, CDR2 SQIVND, per germline (reference sequence).

The chain combines TRBV4-1 with TRBJ2-7; no clear D gene. Germline CDR1 is MGHRA and CDR2 is YSYEKL. The CDR3 has 14 amino acids. With 1 base removed from V and 0 bases from J, the gap between germline ends came to 7 bases. The CDR3 DNA is TGCGCCAGCAGCCAAGGTCCCAGCTCCTACGAGCAGTACTTC. Its protein product is CASSQGPSSYEQYF.

The CDR3, as DNA: TGTGCCAGCAGGGGGGTTTCTGGAAACACCATATATTTT. Its translation: CASRGVSGNTIYF. The chain recombines TRBV6-1 with TRBJ1-3, with a tentative D call TRBD1 (5 bases). V was trimmed by 6 bases and J by 1 base, leaving 7 bases between them. CDR1 is MNHNS, CDR2 SASEGT, per germline. The CDR3 covers 13 residues.

CDR3 amino acids: CASSPSFGVARDGEQYF. CDR3 DNA sequence: TGTGCCAGCTCACCCTCCTTTGGGGTGGCGAGAGATGGGGAGCAGTACTTC. The V call is TRBV18, the J call TRBJ2-7; D call uncertain. The ends were cut back, 3 bases at V and 7 bases at J, with 25 bases in the middle. The CDR3 has 17 amino acids. Germline V gene sequence: CDR1 KGHSH, CDR2 LQKENI.

This chain connects TRBV4-1 to TRBJ2-4; weak D call: TRBD2 (6 bases). CDR1 and CDR2 (germline): MGHRA, YSYEKL. V lost 9 bases and J lost 0, with 9 bases in between. This CDR3 is 13 amino acids long. DNA of the CDR3: TGCGCCAGTATGGGACTAGCCAAAAACATTCAGTACTTC. This sequence encodes CASMGLAKNIQYF.

This clone has a single count. The CDR3 nucleotides are TGTGCCAGCAGTGACTCGTGGGGACCTAATGAAAAACTGTTTTTT. Encoded protein: CASSDSWGPNEKLFF. The gene calls are TRBV6-4 and TRBJ1-4; possibly TRBD1 for D (5 bases). V was shortened by 0 bases and J by 3 bases, with 8 bases between the two germline ends. Germline V gene lookup returns CDR1 MRHNA and CDR2 SNTAGT. The CDR3 has 15 amino acids.

The chain is built from TRBV18 and TRBJ2-7; D may correspond to TRBD1 or TRBD2 (5 bases each). The CDR3 runs to 18 residues. V was clipped by 4 bases and J by 1 base, with 23 bases between them. CDR1 is KGHSH and CDR2 is LQKENI in the germline V gene. The CDR3 DNA reads as TGTGCCAGCTCACTCAAAAAACCACAGGCGGGTCGTTCCTACGAGCAGTACTTC. Amino acids: CASSLKKPQAGRSYEQYF. The full variable domain, its missing parts supplied by reference TRBV18 and TRBJ2-7, is NAGVMQNPRHLVRRRGQEARLRCSPMKGHSHVYWYRQLPEEGLKFMVYLQKENIIDESGMPKERFSAEFPKEGPSILRIQQVVRGDSAAYFCASSLKKPQAGRSYEQYFGPGTRLTVT.

The chain is built from TRBV4-1 and TRBJ2-1, with TRBD1 matching over 7 bases. This CDR3 has 16 residues. CDR1 is MGHRA and CDR2 is YSYEKL in the germline V gene. V shed 0 bases and J 11 bases; nucleotides not matched to a gene: 13. The CDR3 loop reads CASSQDLLSGGRKQFF. As DNA, the CDR3 is TGCGCCAGCAGCCAAGATCTGTTGTCAGGGGGTAGGAAGCAGTTCTTC.

This clone was seen just once. The genes are TRBV2 and TRBJ2-2; tentatively, D is TRBD1 or TRBD2 (5 bases each). From germline, CDR1 is SNHLY and CDR2 FYNNEI. V shed 8 bases and J shed 1 base, with 11 bases lying between them. The CDR3 loop spans 14 amino acids. CDR3 sequence: CASLLGENTGELFF. The CDR3 bases are TGTGCCAGCCTATTGGGGGAGAACACCGGGGAGCTGTTTTTT.

The CDR3 DNA reads TGTGCCAGTCAACAACCCAGGGGAGCAACTAATGAAAAACTGTTTTTT. As protein: CASQQPRGATNEKLFF. The chain joins TRBV28 to TRBJ1-4; maybe TRBD1 (6 bases). The CDR3 is made up of 16 amino acids. In germline, CDR1 is MDHEN, CDR2 SYDVKM. Trimming cost V 9 bases and J 0 bases, with 17 bases left between them.

V and J are TRBV4-1 and TRBJ1-3; D is undetermined. Germline lookup yields CDR1 MGHRA and CDR2 YSYEKL. V was shortened by 3 bases and J by 4 bases, with 19 bases between the two germline ends. The CDR3 is made up of 17 amino acids. In DNA, the CDR3 is TGCGCCAGCAGCCAGCTCCGGGAAGGAGTGCGAGGAAACACCATATATTTT. As protein: CASSQLREGVRGNTIYF.

This chain connects TRBV5-4 to TRBJ2-5; no clear D. This CDR3 is 14 amino acids long. Trimming removed 0 bases from V and 1 base from J, with 7 bases in between. Germline V gives CDR1 SGHNT, CDR2 YYREEE (reference sequence). As DNA, the CDR3 is TGTGCCAGCAGCTTGGGTTGGGGCCAAGAGACCCAGTACTTC. Protein sequence: CASSLGWGQETQYF.

The chain has TRBV5-1 and TRBJ1-5, with D maybe TRBD1 (5 bases). Trimming took off 0 bases at V and 1 base at J, with 8 bases between the two ends. Germline V gives CDR1 SGHRS, CDR2 YFSETQ. The CDR3 is 15 residues long. The CDR3 coding sequence is TGCGCCAGCAGCTTGGGGCCAGGGAGCAATCAGCCCCAGCATTTT. Its translation: CASSLGPGSNQPQHF.

The sample holds one count of this clone. The J gene is TRBJ2-3, the V gene TRBV6-4; D not certain. The germline CDR1 and CDR2 sequences are MRHNA and SNTAGT. The CDR3 is made up of 14 amino acids. The V end lost 2 bases, the J end lost 2 bases, and 8 bases lay between the germline ends. CDR3 amino acids: CASSDGYSTDTQYF. DNA of the CDR3: TGTGCCAGCAGTGACGGGTATTCCACAGATACGCAGTATTTT.

The gene calls are TRBV9 and TRBJ2-7, with D tentatively TRBD2 (6 bases). CDR3 length: 14 amino acids. V dropped 3 bases and J dropped 7 bases, with 17 bases sitting between them. Germline V gene lookup returns CDR1 SGDLS and CDR2 YYNGEE. This CDR3 is CASSGRLGFLEQYF. In nucleotides, the CDR3 is TGTGCCAGCAGCGGGAGACTAGGTTTTTTAGAGCAGTACTTC.

The chain combines TRBV7-2 with TRBJ2-3; D is ambiguous. From germline, CDR1 is SGHTA and CDR2 FQGNSA. The CDR3 runs 14 residues. Trimming left V 5 bases short and J 1 base short, with 10 bases between. The CDR3 DNA sequence: TGTGCCAGCAGCCAAAACGGCGGCACAGATACGCAGTATTTT. This translates into CASSQNGGTDTQYF.